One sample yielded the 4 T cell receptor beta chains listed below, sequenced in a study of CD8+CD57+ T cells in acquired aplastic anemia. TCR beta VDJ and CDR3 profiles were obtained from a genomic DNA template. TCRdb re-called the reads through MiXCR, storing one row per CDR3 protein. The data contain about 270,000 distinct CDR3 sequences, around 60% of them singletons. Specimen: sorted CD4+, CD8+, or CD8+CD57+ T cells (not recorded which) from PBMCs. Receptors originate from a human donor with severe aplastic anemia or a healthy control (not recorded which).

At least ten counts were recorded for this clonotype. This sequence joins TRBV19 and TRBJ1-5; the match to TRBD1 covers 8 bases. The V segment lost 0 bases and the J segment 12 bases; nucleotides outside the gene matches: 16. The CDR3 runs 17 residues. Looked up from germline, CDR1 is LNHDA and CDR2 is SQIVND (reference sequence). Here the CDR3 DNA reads TGTGCCAGTAGTATAGAACGACAGGGGTGGGGGTTGAGACACCAGCATTTT. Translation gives CASSIERQGWGLRHQHF.

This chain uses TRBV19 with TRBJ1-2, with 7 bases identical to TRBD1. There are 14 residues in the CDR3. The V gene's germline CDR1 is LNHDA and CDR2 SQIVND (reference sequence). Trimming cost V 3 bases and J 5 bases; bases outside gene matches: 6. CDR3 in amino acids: CASSIGRGAYGYTF. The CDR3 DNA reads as TGTGCCAGTAGTATCGGCAGGGGGGCATATGGCTACACCTTC.

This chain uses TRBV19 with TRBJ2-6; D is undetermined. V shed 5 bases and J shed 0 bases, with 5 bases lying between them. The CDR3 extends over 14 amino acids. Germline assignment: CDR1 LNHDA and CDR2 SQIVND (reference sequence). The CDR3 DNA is TGTGCCAGTAGTTTGTCCTCTGGGGCCAACGTCCTGACTTTC. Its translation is CASSLSSGANVLTF.

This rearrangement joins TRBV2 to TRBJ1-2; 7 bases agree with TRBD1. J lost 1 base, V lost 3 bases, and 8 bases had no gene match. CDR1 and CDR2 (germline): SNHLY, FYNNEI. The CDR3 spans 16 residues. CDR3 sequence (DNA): TGTGCCAGCAGTGACCGGAGGGGACAGATTAACTATGGCTACACCTTC. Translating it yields CASSDRRGQINYGYTF. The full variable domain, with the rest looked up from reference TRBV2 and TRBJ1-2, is EPEVTQTPSHQVTQMGQEVILRCVPISNHLYFYWYRQILGQKVEFLVSFYNNEISEKSEIFDDQFSVERPDGSNFTLKIRSTKLEDSAMYFCASSDRRGQINYGYTFGSGTRLTVV.